This entry concerns a single T cell receptor beta chain. The cohort comprised adults aged roughly 18 to 90 years residing in approximately 25 US areas. Donors in Cohort 3 who had recovered were those with two negative PCRs, healthcare professional clearance, or resolution of their symptoms. Clones were sequenced by immunoSEQ multiplex PCR, and TCRdb holds only the in-frame ones, with some missing. The repertoire holds around 480,000 clones, roughly 87% seen once, with about 0.7% in the top ten. Germline V gene sequence: CDR1 SGHRS, CDR2 YFSETQ. This CDR3 is built from 17 residues. V was clipped by 2 bases and J by 5 bases, with 19 bases between them. This specimen comes from a study of blood T cell repertoires in COVID-19. Study details: Samples came from the United States, Italy and Spain, spanning acute and convalescent COVID-19.

The material sequenced was PBMCs or T cells enriched from blood (not recorded which). This receptor was taken from a woman aged 18-30 years who had recovered from COVID-19. The chain recombines TRBV5-1 with TRBJ2-2; TRBD2 is a possible D gene (6 bases). CDR3: CASSFQVQAGDTGELFF. CDR3 bases: TGCGCCAGCAGCTTTCAGGTTCAAGCGGGCGATACCGGGGAGCTGTTTTTT.